What follows are 8 T cell receptor beta chains derived from one specimen sequenced in a study of cytomegalovirus exposure and HLA in healthy donors. Profiled with immunoSEQ multiplex PCR; TCRdb holds only in-frame clones, not every one. The sample gives some 140,000 clones, 84% of which show up once; approximately 1.4% is in the top ten. Sequencing input: PBMCs. Every receptor here comes from a woman younger than 45 in good health and CMV-seronegative.

CDR3 nucleotides: TGTGCCAGCAGCTTAGTGGCAGGAAGCTCCTACGAGCAGTACTTC. Its protein product is CASSLVAGSSYEQYF. The chain recombines TRBV7-2 with TRBJ2-7; D is unresolved. This CDR3 is 15 amino acids long. From germline, CDR1 is SGHTA and CDR2 FQGNSA. The V end was cut by 1 base, the J end by 0 bases, with 10 bases between.

This rearrangement joins TRBV25-1 to TRBJ2-7; D might be TRBD2 (6 bases). Trimming cost V 3 bases and J 2 bases, with 11 bases left between them. Germline loops: CDR1 MGHDK, CDR2 SYGVNS. The CDR3 is made up of 14 amino acids. The CDR3 DNA reads as TGTGCCAGCAGTGAGGAGGGCCTTACCTACGAGCAGTACTTC. Its translation: CASSEEGLTYEQYF.

In nucleotides, the CDR3 is TGTGCCAGCAGTCCCCCGCGCCACTCTGGAAACACCATATATTTT. It translates to CASSPPRHSGNTIYF. The chain combines TRBV28 with TRBJ1-3; D is uncertain. V was trimmed by 5 bases and J by 0 bases, leaving 11 bases between them. The CDR3 loop spans 15 amino acids. Germline CDR1 reads MDHEN; CDR2 reads SYDVKM.

V and J are TRBV5-1 and TRBJ2-5; 9 bases are shared with TRBD1. The J segment lost 5 bases and the V segment lost 4 bases, leaving 12 bases of the junction unmatched. Germline V CDR1 and CDR2: SGHRS, YFSETQ. This CDR3 contains 16 residues. As DNA, the CDR3 is TGCGCCAGCAGCCCACAACAGGGGGCGTCTTGGGAGACCCAGTACTTC. Its translation is CASSPQQGASWETQYF. Supplemented by reference TRBV5-1 and TRBJ2-5, the full variable domain reads KAGVTQTPRYLIKTRGQQVTLSCSPISGHRSVSWYQQTPGQGLQFLFEYFSETQRNKGNFPGRFSGRQFSNSRSEMNVSTLELGDSALYLCASSPQQGASWETQYFGPGTRLLVL.

V and J are TRBV9 and TRBJ2-1; the D gene is possibly TRBD2 (6 bases). V was cut by 0 bases and J by 9 bases, with 28 bases left in between. CDR3 length equals 19 residues. Germline-derived CDR1 and CDR2 are SGDLS and YYNGEE. CDR3 amino acids: CASSVVGSGSASTIGEQFF. For the CDR3, the DNA is TGTGCCAGCAGCGTAGTCGGGAGCGGGTCCGCTTCTACAATTGGTGAGCAGTTCTTC.

The chain employs TRBV6-5 and TRBJ1-5; weak D call: TRBD1 (5 bases). V lost 2 bases to trimming and J lost 1 base, with 12 bases between them. This CDR3 is built from 16 residues. Per the germline V gene, CDR1 is MNHEY and CDR2 is SVGAGI. CDR3 sequence (DNA): TGTGCCAGCAGTTACCTATTCAGGGTGAGCAATCAGCCCCAGCATTTT. This translates into CASSYLFRVSNQPQHF.

The V and J genes are TRBV19 and TRBJ1-6; TRBD1 matches at 9 bases. J was trimmed by 9 bases and V by 8 bases; bases with no gene match: 8. The CDR3 is 14 residues long. Germline loops: CDR1 LNHDA, CDR2 SQIVND (reference sequence). This CDR3 reads CASERTGVGSPLHF. CDR3 DNA: TGTGCCAGTGAACGGACAGGGGTTGGTTCACCCCTCCACTTT.

This chain connects TRBV20-1 to TRBJ1-1; D uncertain. Germline V CDR1 and CDR2: DFQATT, SNEGSKA (reference sequence). Trimming took off 0 bases at V and 8 bases at J, with 7 bases between the two ends. The CDR3 length is 11 residues. The CDR3 nucleotides are TGCAGTGCTAGAGAAAAACTCGAAGCTTTCTTT. This sequence encodes CSAREKLEAFF.